The T cell receptor (beta chain) under discussion was sequenced for a study of T cells in tuberculosis. Germline lookup yields CDR1 MNHNS and CDR2 SASEGT. Between the trimmed V and J ends, which lost 1 base and 1 base, there was a span of 16 bases. The CDR3 totals 17 residues. As for this clone: Its antigen is not identified.

Study outcomes and limitations: Active tuberculosis patients had shorter CDR3-alpha; the beta difference was nonsignificant. A GMM-specific repertoire classifier reached approximately 84% accuracy, AUROC 0.90. Active tuberculosis alpha repertoires lay closer to GMM-specific TCRs than controls'.

The protocol was immunoSEQ multiplex PCR, while the TCRdb copy is restricted to in-frame clones and leaves out a portion. The sample records roughly 34,000 clones, around 92% being singletons. This receptor was taken from a donor between 5 and 29 years old with latent tuberculosis or without tuberculosis infection. Some clones in this sample may be carry-over from other donors' samples. The specimen sequenced was PBMCs. The chain links TRBV6-1 to TRBJ1-1; D gene unclear. The CDR3 spells CASSEDRAIRGNTEAFF. DNA of the CDR3: TGTGCCAGCAGTGAAGACCGGGCCATCCGGGGGAACACTGAAGCTTTCTTT.